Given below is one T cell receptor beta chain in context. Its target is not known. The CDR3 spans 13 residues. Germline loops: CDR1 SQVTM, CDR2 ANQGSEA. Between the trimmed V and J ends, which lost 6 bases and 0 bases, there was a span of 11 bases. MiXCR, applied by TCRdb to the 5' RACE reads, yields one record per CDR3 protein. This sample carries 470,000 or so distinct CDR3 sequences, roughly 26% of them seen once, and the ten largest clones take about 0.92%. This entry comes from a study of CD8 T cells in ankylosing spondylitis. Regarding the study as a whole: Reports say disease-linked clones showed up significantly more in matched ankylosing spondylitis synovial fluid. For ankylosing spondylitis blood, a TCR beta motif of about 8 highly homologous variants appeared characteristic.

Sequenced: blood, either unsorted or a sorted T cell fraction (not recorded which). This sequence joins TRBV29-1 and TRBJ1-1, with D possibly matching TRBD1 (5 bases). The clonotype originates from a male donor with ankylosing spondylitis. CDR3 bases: TGCAGCGTCCTACAGGCAGTGAACACTGAAGCTTTCTTT. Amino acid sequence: CSVLQAVNTEAFF.